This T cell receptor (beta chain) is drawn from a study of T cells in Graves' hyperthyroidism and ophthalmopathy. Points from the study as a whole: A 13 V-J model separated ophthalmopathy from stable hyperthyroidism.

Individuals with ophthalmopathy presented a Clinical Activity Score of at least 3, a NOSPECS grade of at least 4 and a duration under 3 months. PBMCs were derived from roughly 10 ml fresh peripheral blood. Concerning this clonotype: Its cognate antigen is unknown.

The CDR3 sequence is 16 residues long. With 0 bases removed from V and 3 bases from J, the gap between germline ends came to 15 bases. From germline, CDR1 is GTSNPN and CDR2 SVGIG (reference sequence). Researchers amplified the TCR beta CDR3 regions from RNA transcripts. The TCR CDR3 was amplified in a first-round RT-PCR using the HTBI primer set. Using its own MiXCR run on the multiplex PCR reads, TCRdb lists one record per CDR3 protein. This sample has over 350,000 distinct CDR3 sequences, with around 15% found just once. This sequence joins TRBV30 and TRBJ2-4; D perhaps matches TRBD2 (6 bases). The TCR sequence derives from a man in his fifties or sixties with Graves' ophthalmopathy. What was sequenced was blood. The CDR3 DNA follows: TGTGCCTGGAGTGTACCCGGGAGTAGGAGCAAAAACATTCAGTACTTC. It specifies CAWSVPGSRSKNIQYF.